A single sample is the source of the 8 T cell receptor beta chains below, sequenced in a study of shared clonotypes between healthy human individuals. Profiling relied on immunoSEQ multiplex PCR, and the TCRdb table lists in-frame clones only, not all of them. In the table there are roughly 1.4 million clones, about 98.5% of which are singletons. Sequencing was performed on naive CD4+ T cells sorted from blood. The subset is: CD45RA+ positively selected. These receptors came from a man aged 25 to 45 in good health.

The chain recombines TRBV6-6 with TRBJ2-3; the match to TRBD2 covers 9 bases. Germline V gene data show CDR1 as MNHNY and CDR2 as SVGAGI (reference sequence). J was trimmed by 2 bases and V by 2 bases; bases with no gene match: 5. The CDR3 is 16 residues long. The CDR3 loop is CASSYLAGSLTDTQYF. The CDR3 coding sequence is TGTGCCAGCAGTTACCTAGCGGGGTCCCTCACAGATACGCAGTATTTT.

The chain uses TRBV9 and TRBJ2-1, with D uncertain. The V gene lost 1 base and the J gene lost 4 bases, with 6 bases spanning the gap. In germline, CDR1 is SGDLS, CDR2 YYNGEE. CDR3 length equals 13 residues. The CDR3 loop reads CASSVFQYNEQFF. The CDR3 DNA follows: TGTGCCAGCAGCGTATTCCAGTACAATGAGCAGTTCTTC.

The V call is TRBV7-2, the J call TRBJ2-1; 12 bases are shared with TRBD2. The V segment lost 5 bases and the J segment 5 bases; nucleotides outside the gene matches: 4. The CDR3 length is 15 residues. Germline CDR1 SGHTA, CDR2 FQGNSA. The CDR3, as DNA: TGTGCCAGCAGCCCCCGGACTAGCGGGGACAATGAGCAGTTCTTC. This translates into CASSPRTSGDNEQFF. The whole variable domain, remainder taken from reference TRBV7-2 and TRBJ2-1, is GAGVSQSPSNKVTEKGKDVELRCDPISGHTALYWYRQSLGQGLEFLIYFQGNSAPDKSGLPSDRFSAERTGGSVSTLTIQRTQQEDSAVYLCASSPRTSGDNEQFFGPGTRLTVL.

The chain uses TRBV15 and TRBJ2-7; 9 bases line up with TRBD2. Per the germline V gene, CDR1 is LNHNV and CDR2 is YYDKDF (reference sequence). The CDR3 consists of 15 residues. The trim removed 4 bases at V and 2 bases at J, leaving 6 bases unmatched. The CDR3 DNA sequence: TGTGCCACCAGCAAAGCGGCGGGAGGGCCCTACGAGCAGTACTTC. Translating gives CATSKAAGGPYEQYF.

The chain uses TRBV28 and TRBJ1-5, with D unresolved. The ends were cut back, 6 bases at V and 2 bases at J, with 11 bases in the middle. CDR1 MDHEN and CDR2 SYDVKM come from the germline V gene. This CDR3 is built from 14 residues. For the CDR3, the DNA is TGTGCCAGCAGCCCCCCCATCGGCAATCAGCCCCAGCATTTT. Amino acids: CASSPPIGNQPQHF. Full variable domain (remainder filled in from reference TRBV28 and TRBJ1-5): DVKVTQSSRYLVKRTGEKVFLECVQDMDHENMFWYRQDPGLGLRLIYFSYDVKMKEKGDIPEGYSVSREKKERFSLILESASTNQTSMYLCASSPPIGNQPQHFGDGTRLSIL.

The chain combines TRBV6-6 with TRBJ2-1; D perhaps matches TRBD1 (5 bases). V lost 4 bases to trimming and J lost 0 bases, with 10 bases between them. This CDR3 comprises 15 residues. Germline V gene lookup returns CDR1 MNHNY and CDR2 SVGAGI (reference sequence). The chain's CDR3 is CASSLQGDSYNEQFF. The DNA of the CDR3 is TGTGCCAGCAGTTTACAAGGGGACTCCTACAATGAGCAGTTCTTC.

V usage is TRBV5-6 and J usage is TRBJ1-1; TRBD1 is a possible D gene (5 bases). V was cut by 2 bases and J by 0 bases, with 11 bases left in between. The V gene's germline CDR1 is SGHDT and CDR2 YYEEEE. CDR3 length equals 15 residues. The CDR3 nucleotides are TGTGCCAGCAGCTTCGGCGCAGGGATGAACACTGAAGCTTTCTTT. Amino acid sequence: CASSFGAGMNTEAFF.

The CDR3 DNA reads TGTGCCAGCACCCGGAGTTGGCGCAAGAATAACTATGGCTACACCTTC. Translated: CASTRSWRKNNYGYTF. The chain links TRBV5-4 to TRBJ1-2; D remains ambiguous. Germline CDR1 reads SGHNT; CDR2 reads YYREEE (reference sequence). V was shortened by 6 bases and J by 1 base, with 19 bases between the two germline ends. This CDR3 is built from 16 residues.